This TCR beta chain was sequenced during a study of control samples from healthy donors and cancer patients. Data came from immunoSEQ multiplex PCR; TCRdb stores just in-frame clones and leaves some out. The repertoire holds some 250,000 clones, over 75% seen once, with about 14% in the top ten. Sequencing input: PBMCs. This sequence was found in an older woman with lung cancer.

CDR3 in DNA: TGTGCCAGCAGCCTTTGGACAGGGGGCGGTGAAAAACTGTTTTTT. The encoded protein is CASSLWTGGGEKLFF. The chain employs TRBV7-6 and TRBJ1-4, with 11 bases aligning to TRBD1. The V segment lost 5 bases and the J segment 7 bases; nucleotides outside the gene matches: 6. This CDR3 spans 15 amino acids. CDR1 is SGHVS and CDR2 is FNYEAQ in the germline V gene.